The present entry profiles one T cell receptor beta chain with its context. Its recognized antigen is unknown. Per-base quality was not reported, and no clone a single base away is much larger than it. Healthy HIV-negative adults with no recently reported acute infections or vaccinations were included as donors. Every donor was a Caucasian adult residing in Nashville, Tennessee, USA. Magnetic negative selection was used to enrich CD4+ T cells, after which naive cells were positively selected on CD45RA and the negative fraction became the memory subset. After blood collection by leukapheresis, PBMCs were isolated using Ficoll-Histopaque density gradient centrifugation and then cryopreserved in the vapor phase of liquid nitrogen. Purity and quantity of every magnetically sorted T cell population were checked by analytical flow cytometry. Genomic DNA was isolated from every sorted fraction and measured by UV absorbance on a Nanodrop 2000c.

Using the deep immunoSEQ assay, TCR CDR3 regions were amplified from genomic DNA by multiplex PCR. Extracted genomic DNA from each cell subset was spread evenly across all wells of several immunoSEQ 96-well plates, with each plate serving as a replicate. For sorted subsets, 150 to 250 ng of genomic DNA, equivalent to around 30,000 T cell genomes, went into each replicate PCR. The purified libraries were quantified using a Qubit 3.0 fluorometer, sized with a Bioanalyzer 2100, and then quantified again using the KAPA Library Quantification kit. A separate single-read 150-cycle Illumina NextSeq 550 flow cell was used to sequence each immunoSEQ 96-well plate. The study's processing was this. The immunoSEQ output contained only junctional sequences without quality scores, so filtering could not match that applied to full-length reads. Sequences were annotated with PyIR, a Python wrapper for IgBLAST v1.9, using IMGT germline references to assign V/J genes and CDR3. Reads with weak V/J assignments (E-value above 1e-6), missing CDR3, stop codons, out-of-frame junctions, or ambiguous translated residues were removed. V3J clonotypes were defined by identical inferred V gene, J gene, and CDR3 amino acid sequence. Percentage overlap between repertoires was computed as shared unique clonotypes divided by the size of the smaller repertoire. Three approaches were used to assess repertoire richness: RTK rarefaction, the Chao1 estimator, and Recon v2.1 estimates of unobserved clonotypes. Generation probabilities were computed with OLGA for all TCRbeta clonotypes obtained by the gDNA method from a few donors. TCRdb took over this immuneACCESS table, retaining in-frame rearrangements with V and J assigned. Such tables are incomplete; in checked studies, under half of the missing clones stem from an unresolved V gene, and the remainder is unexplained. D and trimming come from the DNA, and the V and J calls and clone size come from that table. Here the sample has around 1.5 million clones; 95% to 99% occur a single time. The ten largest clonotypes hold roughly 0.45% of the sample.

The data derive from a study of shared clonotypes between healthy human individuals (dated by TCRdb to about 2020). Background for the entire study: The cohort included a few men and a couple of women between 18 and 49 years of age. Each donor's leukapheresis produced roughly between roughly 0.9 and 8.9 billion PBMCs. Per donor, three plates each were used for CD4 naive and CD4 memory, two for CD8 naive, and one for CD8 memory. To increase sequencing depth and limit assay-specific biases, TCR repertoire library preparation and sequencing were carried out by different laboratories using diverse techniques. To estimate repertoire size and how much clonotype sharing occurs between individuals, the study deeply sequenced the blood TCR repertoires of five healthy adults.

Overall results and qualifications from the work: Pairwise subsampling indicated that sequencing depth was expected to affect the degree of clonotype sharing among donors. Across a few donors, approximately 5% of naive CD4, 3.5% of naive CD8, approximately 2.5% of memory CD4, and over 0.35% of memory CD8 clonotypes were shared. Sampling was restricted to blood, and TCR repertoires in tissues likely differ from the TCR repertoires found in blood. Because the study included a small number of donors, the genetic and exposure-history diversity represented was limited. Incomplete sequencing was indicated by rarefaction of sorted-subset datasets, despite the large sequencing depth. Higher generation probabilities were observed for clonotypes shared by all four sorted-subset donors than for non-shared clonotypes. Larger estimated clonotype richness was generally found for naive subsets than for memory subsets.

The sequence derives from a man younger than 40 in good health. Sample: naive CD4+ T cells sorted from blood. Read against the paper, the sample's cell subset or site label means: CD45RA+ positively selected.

The CDR3 here reads CASSLGDRTDQPQHF. Here is the DNA: TGTGCCAGCAGTTTGGGGGATCGGACGGATCAGCCCCAGCATTTT. The sequence joins TRBV27 to TRBJ1-5; TRBD1 could be the D gene, as 5 bases match. There are 15 amino acids in the CDR3, from cysteine to phenylalanine inclusive. CDR3 DNA only is kept here, 45 bases in frame from base 1. The germline V gene (reference sequence) gives CDR1 as MNHEY and CDR2 as SMNVEV. Trimming costs V 3 bases and J 5 bases, and their ends lie 14 bases apart.